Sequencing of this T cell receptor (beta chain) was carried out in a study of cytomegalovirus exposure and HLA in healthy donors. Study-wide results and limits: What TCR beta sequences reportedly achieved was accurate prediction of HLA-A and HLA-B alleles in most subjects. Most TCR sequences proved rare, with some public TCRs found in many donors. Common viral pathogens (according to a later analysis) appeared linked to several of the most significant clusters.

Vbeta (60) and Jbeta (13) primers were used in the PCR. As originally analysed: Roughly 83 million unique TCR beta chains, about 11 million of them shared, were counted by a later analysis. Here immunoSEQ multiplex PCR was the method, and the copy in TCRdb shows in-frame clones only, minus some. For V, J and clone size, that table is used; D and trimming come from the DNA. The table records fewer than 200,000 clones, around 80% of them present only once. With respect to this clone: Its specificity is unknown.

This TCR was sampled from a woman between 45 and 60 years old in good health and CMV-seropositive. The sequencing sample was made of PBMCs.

The CDR3 loop is CASSQVSGGRDTQYF. The CDR3 coding sequence is TGCGCCAGCAGCCAAGTCAGCGGGGGTCGGGATACGCAGTATTTT. The genes are TRBV4-3 and TRBJ2-3, with 8 bases aligning to TRBD2. This CDR3 has 15 amino acids. Germline V lookup: CDR1 LGHNA, CDR2 YSLEER. Trimming took 1 base from V and 6 from J; bases not matched to a gene: 6.